The 5 T cell receptor beta chains in this list originate from one sample, sequenced in a study of OX40 agonist ivuxolimab in advanced cancers. Data came from immunoSEQ multiplex PCR; TCRdb stores just in-frame clones and leaves some out. The sample carries some 97,000 clones, around 87% recorded once. Sequenced here: CD4+ or CD8+ T cells sorted from blood, sampled in a trial of the OX40 agonist ivuxolimab. The receptor source for this set is an adult with an advanced solid tumor such as melanoma, head and neck, liver or kidney cancer.

The gene calls are TRBV2 and TRBJ1-1; D is unresolved. Trimming took 11 bases from V and 1 from J, leaving 20 bases between them. CDR1 and CDR2 from the germline V gene are SNHLY and FYNNEI. This CDR3 comprises 15 residues. CDR3 amino acids: CAARQVSVRNTEAFF. The CDR3 region has the DNA TGTGCCGCCCGGCAGGTATCCGTACGGAACACTGAAGCTTTCTTT.

The chain carries TRBV28 and TRBJ1-3; no firm D call. The CDR3 spans 17 residues. Germline CDR1 is MDHEN and CDR2 is SYDVKM. V dropped 4 bases and J dropped 0 bases, with 16 bases sitting between them. CDR3 sequence reads: CASSSPVLLASGNTIYF. For the CDR3, the DNA is TGTGCCAGCAGTTCACCGGTCCTTTTAGCCTCTGGAAACACCATATATTTT.

This clone occurred once. The chain combines TRBV14 with TRBJ2-3, with 8 positions matching TRBD2. This CDR3 is built from 15 residues. The V gene's germline CDR1 is SGHDN and CDR2 FVKESK. Trimming at V came to 4 bases and at J to 0 bases, leaving 3 bases not matched to a gene. The CDR3 DNA follows: TGTGCCAGCAGCCTAGCGGGGTCTAGCACAGATACGCAGTATTTT. It translates to CASSLAGSSTDTQYF.

V usage is TRBV12-5 and J usage is TRBJ1-5; no firm D call. Trimming removed 6 bases at V and 5 bases at J, with 5 bases between. Germline V gives CDR1 LGHNT, CDR2 FRNRAP. The CDR3 is 11 residues long. The CDR3 DNA sequence: TGTGCTAGTGGAGTAGATCAGCCCCAGCATTTT. Encoded protein: CASGVDQPQHF.

The chain combines TRBV30 with TRBJ2-1; TRBD2 matches 8 bases. The junction had 9 bases not matched to a gene; V was cut back by 1 base and J by 4 bases. The V gene's germline CDR1 is GTSNPN and CDR2 SVGIG (reference sequence). The CDR3 is made up of 16 amino acids. The CDR3 reads CAWSEVRGRSYNEQFF. CDR3 in DNA: TGTGCCTGGAGTGAGGTCCGCGGGAGGTCTTACAATGAGCAGTTCTTC.